This TCR beta chain emerged from a study of blood T cell repertoires in COVID-19. Study details: The United States, Italy and Spain were the sources of the acute and convalescent COVID-19 samples. From T cells, B-cell-depleted T cells, or PBMCs came the material, which was cDNA or gDNA.

Source study methods: It was from reference gene primer amplification that nucleated cell counts were estimated. Here immunoSEQ multiplex PCR was the method, and the copy in TCRdb shows in-frame clones only, minus some. V, J and clone size derive from that table, while D and trimming were established from the DNA sequence. The table lists about 140,000 clones, roughly 73% of them singletons, with approximately 9.4% in the top ten. Sequences were obtained from peripheral blood. The clonotype originates from a woman aged 50 to 60 with active or convalescent COVID-19.

CDR3 protein: CASSSQGAHQPQHF. In DNA, the CDR3 is TGTGCCAGCAGCTCACAGGGGGCCCATCAGCCCCAGCATTTT. V and J are TRBV7-2 and TRBJ1-5, with TRBD1 matching 9 bases. V lost 4 bases and J lost 5; bases outside the gene matches: 3. In germline, CDR1 is SGHTA, CDR2 FQGNSA. The CDR3 length is 14 residues.